The following is a T cell receptor (beta chain) sequence with its context. This specimen belongs to a study of shared clonotypes between healthy human individuals. CD45RO-negative CD8 cells positively selected for CCR7 made up the naive population, which excluded terminally differentiated effector memory CD45RA+ cells. Germline loops: CDR1 SEHNR, CDR2 FQNEAQ (reference sequence). This CDR3 contains 14 residues. Trimming pared 6 bases from V and 6 bases from J, leaving 16 bases between. Each cell subset's genomic DNA was divided evenly among several immunoSEQ plates. In the sorted-subset replicate PCRs, 150 to 200 ng DNA, 25,000 to 30,000 T cell genomes, was used. Assay used: immunoSEQ multiplex PCR; TCRdb lists only in-frame clones, some missing. Here the sample spans under 1 million clones, 80% to 95% being singletons.

The sample consisted of naive CD8+ T cells sorted from blood. V usage is TRBV7-9 and J usage is TRBJ2-3; tentative D call: TRBD1 (6 bases). This clonotype originated in a man aged 30 to 39 in good health. CDR3 nucleotides: TGTGCCAGCAGTCTACGCAGGGGATTCGATACGCAGTATTTT. Protein sequence: CASSLRRGFDTQYF. The complete variable domain, with remaining parts taken from reference TRBV7-9 and TRBJ2-3, reads DTGVSQNPRHKITKRGQNVTFRCDPISEHNRLYWYRQTLGQGPEFLTYFQNEAQLEKSRLLSDRFSAERPKGSFSTLEIQRTEQGDSAMYLCASSLRRGFDTQYFGPGTRLTVL.